One and the same sample provided the 17 T cell receptor beta chains below, sequenced in a study of blood T cell repertoires in COVID-19. Assay: immunoSEQ multiplex PCR; the TCRdb copy retains only in-frame clones and omits some. This table holds around 190,000 clones, 75% to 90% found once. Sequenced input: peripheral blood. Receptors originate from a woman in her sixties or seventies with acute or convalescent COVID-19.

J is TRBJ2-1 and V is TRBV11-2, with 9 bases lining up with TRBD2. V trimming: 5 bases; J trimming: 2 bases; junction bases outside the gene matches: 10. Germline assignment: CDR1 SGHAT and CDR2 FQNNGV. The CDR3 consists of 17 residues. The CDR3 DNA is TGTGCCAGCAGCGGAGGCGGCGGGAGGGGGGCCTACAATGAGCAGTTCTTC. Translation gives CASSGGGGRGAYNEQFF. The complete variable domain, with remaining parts taken from reference TRBV11-2 and TRBJ2-1, reads EAGVAQSPRYKIIEKRQSVAFWCNPISGHATLYWYQQILGQGPKLLIQFQNNGVVDDSQLPKDRFSAERLKGVDSTLKIQPAKLEDSAVYLCASSGGGGRGAYNEQFFGPGTRLTVL.

The J gene is TRBJ2-1, the V gene TRBV7-6; 8 positions match TRBD2. The CDR3 runs to 17 residues. The junction had 8 bases not matched to a gene; V was cut back by 1 base and J by 3 bases. CDR1 SGHVS and CDR2 FNYEAQ come from the germline V gene. CDR3 DNA sequence: TGTGCCAGCAGCTTAGTAGGGTCTAGCGGGTACTACAATGAGCAGTTCTTC. Residues: CASSLVGSSGYYNEQFF.

This chain uses TRBV6-1 with TRBJ2-1; 7 bases align to TRBD1. The J segment lost 7 bases and the V segment lost 0 bases, leaving 18 bases of the junction unmatched. Germline CDR1 and CDR2: MNHNS and SASEGT. This CDR3 comprises 19 residues. CDR3 amino acids: CASSEARNFDRAPSNEQFF. CDR3 nucleotides: TGTGCCAGCAGTGAAGCCCGGAACTTTGACAGGGCTCCAAGTAATGAGCAGTTCTTC.

This sequence joins TRBV6-6 and TRBJ2-1; weak D call: TRBD1 (5 bases). V lost 7 bases and J 7 bases, leaving 5 bases between the germline ends. The CDR3 has 10 amino acids. Germline CDR1 is MNHNY and CDR2 is SVGAGI (reference sequence). CDR3 in amino acids: CASKGNEQFF. The CDR3, as DNA: TGTGCCAGCAAGGGGAATGAGCAGTTCTTC.

The chain links TRBV2 to TRBJ2-7; D possibly corresponds to TRBD1 (5 bases). This CDR3 is built from 14 residues. Germline CDR1 and CDR2: SNHLY and FYNNEI. Deletions cut 6 bases from V and 0 bases from J, with 12 bases between. CDR3 sequence reads: CASSPRQSSYEQYV. The CDR3 region has the DNA TGTGCCAGCAGCCCCCGACAGAGCTCCTACGAGCAGTACGTC.

This clone appeared a single time. The chain carries TRBV5-5 and TRBJ2-3; 12 bases match TRBD2. The CDR3 covers 15 residues. Germline lookup yields CDR1 SGHKS and CDR2 YYEKEE (reference sequence). V trimming: 2 bases; J trimming: 3 bases; junction bases outside the gene matches: 1. The CDR3 loop reads CASSLGTSGTDTQYF. The CDR3 DNA is TGTGCCAGCAGCTTAGGGACTAGCGGGACAGATACGCAGTATTTT.

The sample holds one count of this clone. Other DNA sequences in the sample encode the same CDR3. The gene calls are TRBV20-1 and TRBJ2-5; 7 bases align to TRBD1. Germline V gene lookup returns CDR1 DFQATT and CDR2 SNEGSKA (reference sequence). This CDR3 spans 11 amino acids. V shed 5 bases and J 4 bases; nucleotides not matched to a gene: 1. The CDR3 DNA is TGCAGTGCTCGACAGGGAGAGACCCAGTACTTC. As protein: CSARQGETQYF.

V gene TRBV19 combines with J gene TRBJ2-1, with 8 bases that match TRBD2. V lost 6 bases to trimming and J lost 8 bases; unmatched junction nucleotides: 6. Germline V CDR1 and CDR2: LNHDA, SQIVND (reference sequence). The CDR3 has 13 amino acids. This CDR3 reads CASRPGGPHEQFF. The CDR3 nucleotides are TGTGCCAGTAGGCCGGGAGGGCCCCATGAGCAGTTCTTC.

J is TRBJ2-5 and V is TRBV28; the D is unclear. There are 15 residues in the CDR3. CDR1 and CDR2 from the germline V gene are MDHEN and SYDVKM. V lost 2 bases to trimming and J lost 2 bases, with 12 bases between them. CDR3 sequence reads: CASSLIGRQQETQYF. The CDR3 bases are TGTGCCAGCAGTTTAATTGGCAGACAACAAGAGACCCAGTACTTC.

J is TRBJ2-2 and V is TRBV7-3, with 10 bases that match TRBD2. The CDR3 spans 16 residues. V lost 1 base to trimming and J lost 4 bases; unmatched junction nucleotides: 3. Germline V CDR1 and CDR2: SGHTA, FQGTGA. The CDR3 spells CASSLIAGGTTGELFF. Written as DNA, the CDR3 is TGTGCCAGCAGCTTAATAGCGGGAGGTACCACCGGGGAGCTGTTTTTT.

The J gene is TRBJ1-2, the V gene TRBV3-1 (or the pseudogene TRBV3-2); the match to TRBD1 covers 7 bases. The CDR3 runs 13 residues. The V segment lost 4 bases and the J segment 14 bases; nucleotides outside the gene matches: 13. The germline gives CDR1 LGHDT, CDR2 YNNKEL (reference sequence). The chain's CDR3 is CASSPYGNTGATF. Written as DNA, the CDR3 is TGTGCCAGCAGCCCCTACGGAAACACAGGGGCGACCTTC.

The V call is TRBV11-3, the J call TRBJ2-3, with D hard to call. The CDR3 loop spans 13 amino acids. Looked up from germline, CDR1 is SGHNT and CDR2 is YENEEA. Trimming stripped 6 bases from V and 0 bases from J, with 7 bases between. The CDR3 region is CASRPGSTDTQYF. In DNA, the CDR3 is TGTGCCAGCAGGCCAGGTAGCACAGATACGCAGTATTTT. Supplemented by reference TRBV11-3 and TRBJ2-3, the full variable domain reads EAGVVQSPRYKIIEKKQPVAFWCNPISGHNTLYWYLQNLGQGPELLIRYENEEAVDDSQLPKDRFSAERLKGVDSTLKIQPAELGDSAVYLCASRPGSTDTQYFGPGTRLTVL.

The chain links TRBV11-2 to TRBJ2-3, with 9 bases fitting TRBD2. The CDR3 is 15 amino acids. J gave up 4 bases and V 2 bases, and 4 bases lay outside the gene matches. Per germline, CDR1 SGHAT and CDR2 FQNNGV. The CDR3 spells CASSLNSGSPDTQYF. CDR3 nucleotide sequence: TGTGCCAGCAGCTTAAATAGCGGGAGCCCAGATACGCAGTATTTT.

This clone came up a few times. The chain joins TRBV15 to TRBJ1-2; 7 positions match TRBD1. Germline V lookup: CDR1 LNHNV, CDR2 YYDKDF (reference sequence). The CDR3 runs to 15 residues. V lost 5 bases, J lost 4 bases, and 10 bases stayed unmatched. The CDR3 sequence is CATSPRGNTLYGYTF. The DNA for the CDR3 is TGTGCCACCAGCCCCAGGGGGAACACTCTCTATGGCTACACCTTC.

This clone has just a few counts. V gene TRBV28 combines with J gene TRBJ2-1, with 10 bases aligning to TRBD2. This CDR3 contains 14 residues. The germline CDR1 and CDR2 sequences are MDHEN and SYDVKM. J lost 7 bases, V lost 7 bases, and 7 bases had no gene match. This chain's CDR3 is CASTLAGARNEQFF. Here the CDR3 DNA reads TGTGCCAGCACCCTAGCGGGAGCTCGTAATGAGCAGTTCTTC.

The gene calls are TRBV5-1 and TRBJ1-1, with D tentatively TRBD1 (6 bases). Trimming cost V 4 bases and J 0 bases, with 13 bases left between them. CDR3 size: 15 residues. The V gene's germline CDR1 is SGHRS and CDR2 YFSETQ. The CDR3 nucleotides read TGCGCCAGCAGCATGGCGGGGACATTGAACACTGAAGCTTTCTTT. It is translated as CASSMAGTLNTEAFF.

This sequence joins TRBV3-1 (or the pseudogene TRBV3-2) and TRBJ2-3; the match to TRBD1 covers 8 bases. V lost 2 bases to trimming and J lost 8 bases; unmatched junction nucleotides: 3. The V gene's germline CDR1 is LGHDT and CDR2 YNNKEL (reference sequence). This CDR3 is 13 amino acids long. This CDR3 is CASSQLQGATQYF. In nucleotides, the CDR3 is TGTGCCAGCAGCCAACTTCAGGGGGCTACGCAGTATTTT.